This T cell receptor beta chain was sequenced in a study of cytomegalovirus exposure and HLA in healthy donors. Looking at the study overall: A preliminary data release comprised 91 million or so unique TCRs obtained from HLA-typed donors. Overall study findings and caveats: Certain indistinguishable V segments, among them TRBV6-2 and TRBV6-3, were excluded. Analysis was carried out at a later point, and it linked a missense DCLRE1C variant to TCR beta V- and J-gene trimming. No immune exposure information besides CMV serostatus was available.

The V end was cut by 4 bases, the J end by 0 bases, with 7 bases between. The CDR3 length is 14 residues. The germline gives CDR1 SGHNT, CDR2 YYREEE (reference sequence). It was with 60 Vbeta and 13 Jbeta primers that the PCR ran. Using immunoSEQ multiplex PCR, the repertoire was profiled, and TCRdb retains in-frame clones only, with some absent. The table has roughly 72,000 clones, around 79% seen once. A word on this clone: The antigen is undetermined.

The rearrangement links TRBV5-4 to TRBJ2-2; D is possibly TRBD2 (5 bases). The source material was PBMCs. This TCR came from a woman aged 40 to 55 in good health and CMV-seropositive. CDR3 region: CASSRGTNTGELFF. The CDR3 DNA reads as TGTGCCAGCAGCCGGGGAACGAACACCGGGGAGCTGTTTTTT.